The rows below give T cell receptor beta chains drawn from one sample of a study of T-cell memory formation after mild COVID-19. MiXCR, run by TCRdb on the 5' RACE reads, gives a single entry per CDR3 protein. The sample holds 350,000 to 500,000 distinct CDR3 sequences; approximately 20% are singletons and the top ten take roughly 8%. Sequencing was performed on PBMCs or a T cell subset sorted from them (not recorded which). All receptors come from an adult woman who had mild COVID-19 (a few samples of this study predate the infection). Cell type and time point are not known. CDR3s include the opening cysteine and the closing phenylalanine or tryptophan. The D gene is left open where the match is weak. Clone sizes are given selectively: once, few, many, or a class where the clone is expanded.

j_call: TRBJ2-7; clone_size: NA; v_call: TRBV5-1; cdr3_length: 16; d_call: NA; cdr3_aa: CASSVVGTGVSYEQYF; cdr3_nt: TGCGCCAGCAGCGTGGTCGGCACGGGAGTTTCCTACGAGCAGTACTTC
j_call: TRBJ2-1; clone_size: few; v_call: TRBV7-2; cdr3_length: 15; d_call: TRBD1; cdr3_aa: CASSEGAYSYNEQFF; cdr3_nt: TGTGCCAGCAGCGAGGGGGCTTACTCCTACAATGAGCAGTTCTTC
j_call: TRBJ2-5; clone_size: NA; v_call: TRBV7-3; cdr3_length: 14; d_call: TRBD2; cdr3_aa: CASSIMSGEETQYF; cdr3_nt: TGTGCCAGCAGCATCATGAGCGGGGAAGAGACCCAGTACTTC
j_call: TRBJ2-1; clone_size: few; v_call: TRBV6-2/TRBV6-3; cdr3_length: 16; d_call: TRBD1; cdr3_aa: CASSYPPGTGNNEQFF; cdr3_nt: TGTGCCAGCAGTTACCCTCCCGGGACAGGGAACAATGAGCAGTTCTTC
j_call: TRBJ1-2; clone_size: NA; v_call: TRBV19; cdr3_length: 14; d_call: NA; cdr3_aa: CASSIATGSYGYTF; cdr3_nt: TGTGCCAGTAGTATCGCAACAGGGAGTTATGGCTACACCTTC
j_call: TRBJ2-5; clone_size: few; v_call: TRBV20-1; cdr3_length: 13; d_call: TRBD2; cdr3_aa: CSARGLGQETQYF; cdr3_nt: TGCAGTGCCCGGGGACTAGGCCAAGAGACCCAGTACTTC
j_call: TRBJ2-3; clone_size: few; v_call: TRBV24-1; cdr3_length: 13; d_call: TRBD2; cdr3_aa: CATGDYFPDTQYF; cdr3_nt: TGTGCCACGGGGGACTATTTCCCAGATACGCAGTATTTT
j_call: TRBJ2-3; clone_size: NA; v_call: TRBV7-2; cdr3_length: 15; d_call: TRBD2; cdr3_aa: CASSFGLAGTDTQYF; cdr3_nt: TGTGCCAGCAGCTTCGGGCTAGCGGGCACAGATACGCAGTATTTT
j_call: TRBJ2-1; clone_size: NA; v_call: TRBV7-8; cdr3_length: 15; d_call: NA; cdr3_aa: CASSLVQWALNEQFF; cdr3_nt: TGTGCCAGCAGCTTAGTACAGTGGGCCCTCAATGAGCAGTTCTTC
j_call: TRBJ2-2; clone_size: NA; v_call: TRBV20-1; cdr3_length: 15; d_call: TRBD1; cdr3_aa: CSARAGTGATGELFF; cdr3_nt: TGCAGTGCTAGAGCCGGGACAGGGGCAACCGGGGAGCTGTTTTTT
j_call: TRBJ2-3; clone_size: NA; v_call: TRBV10-3; cdr3_length: 15; d_call: TRBD2; cdr3_aa: CAITPGGGGQDTQYF; cdr3_nt: TGTGCCATCACCCCGGGAGGGGGGGGACAAGATACGCAGTATTTT
j_call: TRBJ2-7; clone_size: many; v_call: TRBV7-9; cdr3_length: 14; d_call: NA; cdr3_aa: CASSFSTSSYEQYF; cdr3_nt: TGTGCCAGCAGCTTCTCGACAAGCTCCTACGAGCAGTACTTC
j_call: TRBJ1-4; clone_size: few; v_call: TRBV5-1; cdr3_length: 15; d_call: NA; cdr3_aa: CASSPWTDSNEKLFF; cdr3_nt: TGCGCCAGCAGCCCTTGGACAGATTCAAATGAAAAACTGTTTTTT
j_call: TRBJ2-2; clone_size: NA; v_call: TRBV29-1; cdr3_length: 13; d_call: TRBD1; cdr3_aa: CSVWTGDTGELFF; cdr3_nt: TGCAGCGTATGGACAGGGGACACCGGGGAGCTGTTTTTT
j_call: TRBJ2-5; clone_size: few; v_call: TRBV2; cdr3_length: 13; d_call: NA; cdr3_aa: CASSERVQETQYF; cdr3_nt: TGTGCCAGCAGTGAAAGGGTCCAAGAGACCCAGTACTTC
j_call: TRBJ2-7; clone_size: NA; v_call: TRBV5-1; cdr3_length: 13; d_call: NA; cdr3_aa: CASRFSGTYEQYF; cdr3_nt: TGCGCCAGCAGGTTTTCCGGGACCTACGAGCAGTACTTC
j_call: TRBJ2-5; clone_size: few; v_call: TRBV4-2; cdr3_length: 15; d_call: NA; cdr3_aa: CASSQLDYDQETQYF; cdr3_nt: TGTGCCAGCAGCCAACTGGACTACGACCAAGAGACCCAGTACTTC
j_call: TRBJ1-4; clone_size: NA; v_call: TRBV20-1; cdr3_length: 15; d_call: NA; cdr3_aa: CSARDQGRTNEKLFF; cdr3_nt: TGCAGTGCTAGAGATCAGGGGCGGACAAATGAAAAACTGTTTTTT
j_call: TRBJ1-1; clone_size: NA; v_call: TRBV21-1; cdr3_length: 17; d_call: NA; cdr3_aa: CASSKGPTGSMNTEAFF; cdr3_nt: TGTGCCAGCAGCAAAGGTCCCACAGGGAGCATGAACACTGAAGCTTTCTTT
j_call: TRBJ2-5; clone_size: NA; v_call: TRBV6-2/TRBV6-3; cdr3_length: 14; d_call: TRBD2; cdr3_aa: CASSQLSGSETQYF; cdr3_nt: TGTGCCAGCAGTCAACTCAGCGGGAGCGAGACCCAGTACTTC
j_call: TRBJ1-1; clone_size: many; v_call: TRBV29-1; cdr3_length: 14; d_call: NA; cdr3_aa: CSVYPHGWGTEAFF; cdr3_nt: TGCAGCGTTTATCCGCATGGTTGGGGGACTGAAGCTTTCTTT
j_call: TRBJ2-1; clone_size: NA; v_call: TRBV29-1; cdr3_length: 11; d_call: NA; cdr3_aa: CSVEGLGEQFF; cdr3_nt: TGCAGCGTTGAAGGCCTGGGTGAGCAGTTCTTC
j_call: TRBJ1-2; clone_size: NA; v_call: TRBV27; cdr3_length: 13; d_call: TRBD1; cdr3_aa: CASSSRQGGGYTF; cdr3_nt: TGTGCCAGCAGTTCCCGACAGGGAGGAGGCTACACCTTC
j_call: TRBJ2-7; clone_size: NA; v_call: TRBV18; cdr3_length: 17; d_call: NA; cdr3_aa: CASSPLGLGGRNYEQYF; cdr3_nt: TGTGCCAGCTCACCGCTAGGGCTTGGGGGTAGGAATTACGAGCAGTACTTC
j_call: TRBJ2-1; clone_size: few; v_call: TRBV12-3/TRBV12-4; cdr3_length: 15; d_call: NA; cdr3_aa: CASSPEQGLIPQQFF; cdr3_nt: TGTGCCAGCAGTCCAGAACAGGGTCTCATCCCCCAGCAGTTCTTC
j_call: TRBJ1-6; clone_size: NA; v_call: TRBV20-1; cdr3_length: 18; d_call: NA; cdr3_aa: CSARDLGPGGFYNSPLHF; cdr3_nt: TGCAGTGCTAGGGACCTAGGACCGGGGGGCTTCTATAATTCACCCCTCCACTTT
j_call: TRBJ2-4; clone_size: NA; v_call: TRBV11-2; cdr3_length: 19; d_call: TRBD1; cdr3_aa: CASSLSRDRGFIAKNIQYF; cdr3_nt: TGTGCCAGCAGCTTAAGTAGGGACAGGGGCTTTATAGCCAAAAACATTCAGTACTTC
j_call: TRBJ2-1; clone_size: few; v_call: TRBV5-1; cdr3_length: 16; d_call: NA; cdr3_aa: CASSSSGHRSYNEQFF; cdr3_nt: TGCGCCAGCAGCTCGTCGGGACATCGCTCCTACAATGAGCAGTTCTTC
j_call: TRBJ2-1; clone_size: NA; v_call: TRBV11-2; cdr3_length: 14; d_call: NA; cdr3_aa: CASSSISRYNEQFF; cdr3_nt: TGTGCCAGCAGCTCTATATCTAGGTACAATGAGCAGTTCTTC
j_call: TRBJ2-1; clone_size: NA; v_call: TRBV7-3; cdr3_length: 17; d_call: TRBD2; cdr3_aa: CASSFVAGAGSYNEQFF; cdr3_nt: TGTGCCAGCAGCTTCGTAGCGGGAGCAGGGTCCTACAATGAGCAGTTCTTC
j_call: TRBJ1-2; clone_size: few; v_call: TRBV24-1; cdr3_length: 15; d_call: NA; cdr3_aa: CATSDTTGGNYGYTF; cdr3_nt: TGTGCCACCAGTGATACGACAGGCGGGAACTATGGCTACACCTTC
j_call: TRBJ2-4; clone_size: NA; v_call: TRBV29-1; cdr3_length: 12; d_call: NA; cdr3_aa: CSVRQGGNIQYF; cdr3_nt: TGCAGCGTACGACAGGGAGGGAACATTCAGTACTTC
j_call: TRBJ2-5; clone_size: few; v_call: TRBV12-3/TRBV12-4; cdr3_length: 15; d_call: TRBD2; cdr3_aa: CASSPRTSGKETQYF; cdr3_nt: TGTGCCAGCAGTCCTCGGACTAGCGGGAAGGAGACCCAGTACTTC
j_call: TRBJ2-3; clone_size: few; v_call: TRBV4-2; cdr3_length: 18; d_call: TRBD2; cdr3_aa: CASSQDPSGTSGTDTQYF; cdr3_nt: TGTGCCAGCAGCCAAGACCCCTCCGGGACTAGCGGGACAGATACGCAGTATTTT
j_call: TRBJ2-5; clone_size: NA; v_call: TRBV12-3/TRBV12-4; cdr3_length: 15; d_call: NA; cdr3_aa: CASGPSSGGIETQYF; cdr3_nt: TGTGCCAGCGGGCCCTCCTCCGGTGGGATTGAGACCCAGTACTTC
j_call: TRBJ2-3; clone_size: NA; v_call: TRBV14; cdr3_length: 15; d_call: NA; cdr3_aa: CASSPGARGTDTQYF; cdr3_nt: TGTGCCAGCAGCCCCGGGGCGAGGGGCACAGATACGCAGTATTTT
j_call: TRBJ2-1; clone_size: NA; v_call: TRBV7-3; cdr3_length: 15; d_call: TRBD2; cdr3_aa: CASSSGLASYNEQFF; cdr3_nt: TGTGCCAGCAGCTCGGGACTAGCAAGCTACAATGAGCAGTTCTTC
j_call: TRBJ2-6; clone_size: once; v_call: TRBV20-1; cdr3_length: 16; d_call: NA; cdr3_aa: CSASTGHVSGANVLTF; cdr3_nt: TGCAGTGCTAGTACCGGACACGTCTCTGGGGCCAACGTCCTGACTTTC